A single sample gave rise to the 26 T cell receptor beta chains below, sequenced in a study of blood T cells in healthy people across ages. Combining a sample-barcoded 5' primer with a J-beta primer mix, a second PCR ran for about 7 to 11 cycles. TCRdb reprocessed the 5' RACE reads via MiXCR and lists one record per CDR3 protein. The repertoire holds 800,000 to 950,000 distinct CDR3 sequences, with roughly 43% as singletons. The sequenced sample consisted of blood. The receptor set was obtained from a man aged 30 to 45 in good health.

This chain joins TRBV6-6 and TRBJ1-2; the D gene is possibly TRBD1 (5 bases). Trimming shortened V by 5 bases and J by 5 bases, and 9 bases separated the two germline ends. CDR3 length equals 12 residues. The V gene's germline CDR1 is MNHNY and CDR2 SVGAGI (reference sequence). The CDR3 sequence: CASSAAGYGYTF. For the CDR3, the DNA is TGTGCCAGCAGTGCGGCAGGGTATGGCTACACCTTC.

This chain connects TRBV3-1 to TRBJ1-1, with D possibly TRBD1 on 5 matching bases. Germline lookup yields CDR1 LGHDT and CDR2 YNNKEL (reference sequence). The germline V and J ends were trimmed by 1 base and 4 bases, with 7 bases remaining between them. The CDR3 is 13 residues long. The CDR3 protein is CASSQVQGTEAFF. The CDR3 DNA is TGTGCCAGCAGCCAAGTCCAGGGCACTGAAGCTTTCTTT.

This rearrangement joins TRBV29-1 to TRBJ2-3; 11 nucleotides match TRBD1. CDR3 length equals 15 residues. Per germline, CDR1 SQVTM and CDR2 ANQGSEA. Germline trimming cut 1 base from V and 4 bases from J; bases unmatched to any gene: 4. CDR3 in DNA: TGCAGCGTTGAAGTCGGACAGGGGGCGGCAGATACGCAGTATTTT. Protein sequence: CSVEVGQGAADTQYF.

The rearrangement links TRBV20-1 to TRBJ2-2; the D gene is possibly TRBD2 (5 bases). This CDR3 contains 12 residues. The germline V gene encodes CDR1 DFQATT and CDR2 SNEGSKA (reference sequence). The V gene lost 6 bases and the J gene lost 4 bases, with 9 bases spanning the gap. This CDR3 is CSAKAATGELFF. In DNA form, the CDR3 reads TGCAGTGCGAAAGCGGCCACCGGGGAGCTGTTTTTT.

This chain connects TRBV28 to TRBJ2-7; no reliable D call. V gave up 5 bases and J gave up 2 bases, with 13 bases separating them. The CDR3 sequence is 14 residues long. Germline V lookup: CDR1 MDHEN, CDR2 SYDVKM. This CDR3 reads CASSPLSAPYEQYF. CDR3 DNA sequence: TGTGCCAGCAGTCCACTATCCGCCCCCTACGAGCAGTACTTC.

The chain couples TRBV20-1 to TRBJ2-7; maybe TRBD1 (7 bases). Germline V gene data show CDR1 as DFQATT and CDR2 as SNEGSKA (reference sequence). This CDR3 has 14 residues. Trimming shortened V by 6 bases and J by 0 bases, and 15 bases separated the two germline ends. The CDR3 DNA is TGCAGTGCCCGGCGGGACAGTAGCTCCTACGAGCAGTACTTC. Translating gives CSARRDSSSYEQYF.

This clonotype was found a few times. The chain joins TRBV29-1 to TRBJ2-7; 7 nucleotides match TRBD1. The CDR3 loop spans 13 amino acids. Germline V CDR1 and CDR2: SQVTM, ANQGSEA. After removal of 4 bases from V and 2 bases from J, the junction contained 5 bases not matched to a gene. The CDR3 nucleotides read TGCAGCGTTGCCAAGGGGACAGCCTACGAGCAGTACTTC. Its translation is CSVAKGTAYEQYF.

This rearrangement joins TRBV28 to TRBJ2-5; no clear D. Germline V lookup: CDR1 MDHEN, CDR2 SYDVKM. The CDR3 sequence is 17 residues long. V gave up 3 bases and J gave up 0 bases, with 17 bases separating them. DNA for the CDR3: TGTGCCAGCAGTTTGGACGTCGTCCGAACCTACCAAGAGACCCAGTACTTC. Residues: CASSLDVVRTYQETQYF.

The chain has TRBV21-1 and TRBJ2-3. TRBV21-1 is a listed pseudogene. The CDR3 is made up of 16 amino acids. CDR3 in DNA: TGTGCCAGCAGCAAAGACGAAAGGGTTTCTGCAGATACGCAGTATTTT. Protein sequence: CASSKDERVSADTQYF.

The chain has TRBV7-3 and TRBJ2-1; TRBD2 matches 11 bases. After removal of 5 bases from V and 7 bases from J, the junction contained 7 bases not matched to a gene. Germline loops: CDR1 SGHTA, CDR2 FQGTGA. The CDR3 consists of 15 residues. The CDR3 DNA is TGTGCCAGCAGCCCTATAGCGGGGGGGCCAAATGAGCAGTTCTTC. It specifies CASSPIAGGPNEQFF.

This clonotype has a handful of counts. The rearrangement links TRBV10-3 to TRBJ1-5; TRBD1 is a possible D gene (6 bases). Germline V CDR1 and CDR2: ENHRY, SYGVKD. The CDR3 runs to 15 residues. V was pared by 3 bases and J by 6 bases, with 15 bases between. The CDR3 protein is CAISEGAGAAQPQHF. The CDR3, as DNA: TGTGCCATCAGTGAAGGGGCAGGGGCAGCTCAGCCCCAGCATTTT.

The gene calls are TRBV4-2 and TRBJ1-5, with 8 bases aligning to TRBD1. Germline CDR1 reads LGHNA; CDR2 reads YNFKEQ. The CDR3 is 17 residues long. Germline trimming cut 0 bases from V and 1 base from J; bases unmatched to any gene: 5. The CDR3 loop is CASSQEGRGPSNQPQHF. The CDR3 DNA follows: TGTGCCAGCAGCCAAGAGGGCAGGGGGCCCAGCAATCAGCCCCAGCATTTT.

This clonotype was observed a few times. This chain links TRBV29-1 with TRBJ2-3; no firm D call. V was cut by 0 bases and J by 1 base, with 8 bases left in between. Germline CDR1 is SQVTM and CDR2 is ANQGSEA. The CDR3 is 14 amino acids. In nucleotides, the CDR3 is TGCAGCGTTGAAGAGGGCGGTCGCACAGATACGCAGTATTTT. As protein: CSVEEGGRTDTQYF.

J is TRBJ1-1 and V is TRBV4-3, with TRBD1 as a possible D gene (6 bases). V was pared by 0 bases and J by 7 bases, with 15 bases between. This CDR3 comprises 15 residues. CDR1 is LGHNA and CDR2 is YSLEER in the germline V gene. The DNA of the CDR3 is TGCGCCAGCAGCCAAGATTGGGGGGGGGCCCTTGAAGCTTTCTTT. The encoded protein is CASSQDWGGALEAFF.

This clonotype turned up a few times. The CDR3 sequence: CASSARVVMGGVAFEQYF. DNA for the CDR3: TGTGCCAGCAGCGCCCGGGTTGTAATGGGCGGGGTAGCCTTCGAGCAGTACTTC. The V gene is TRBV7-2, the J gene TRBJ2-7; tentatively, D is TRBD2 (6 bases). This CDR3 has 18 residues. V shed 5 bases and J shed 6 bases, with 29 bases lying between them. From germline, CDR1 is SGHTA and CDR2 FQGNSA.

This clonotype was recorded only once. The V gene is TRBV29-1, the J gene TRBJ2-5; the match to TRBD2 covers 7 bases. The CDR3 spans 12 residues. The germline gives CDR1 SQVTM, CDR2 ANQGSEA. J gave up 5 bases and V 7 bases, and 7 bases lay outside the gene matches. In nucleotides, the CDR3 is TGCAGCGCTGGAGCGGGGCGTGAGACCCAGTACTTC. It is translated as CSAGAGRETQYF.

In regard to this clonotype: Compared with germline, one end of the junction differs, possibly owing to a read error. J is TRBJ2-1 and V is TRBV28; possibly TRBD1 for D (6 bases). The germline gives CDR1 MDHEN, CDR2 SYDVKM. The CDR3 totals 11 residues. The CDR3 region is CANSLGTRGFF. The CDR3 bases are TGTGCCAACAGTTTAGGGACAAGGGGGTTCTTC. The complete variable domain, with remaining parts taken from reference TRBV28 and TRBJ2-1, reads DVKVTQSSRYLVKRTGEKVFLECVQDMDHENMFWYRQDPGLGLRLIYFSYDVKMKEKGDIPEGYSVSREKKERFSLILESASTNQTSMYLCANSLGTRGFFGPGTRLTVL.

The chain recombines TRBV5-1 with TRBJ2-5; TRBD1 agrees at 7 bases. The CDR3 runs to 15 residues. Germline V gene lookup returns CDR1 SGHRS and CDR2 YFSETQ. V lost 1 base and J lost 1; bases outside the gene matches: 4. This CDR3 is CASSLTGAFQETQYF. The CDR3 nucleotides read TGCGCCAGCAGCTTGACAGGGGCCTTCCAAGAGACCCAGTACTTC.

The chain combines TRBV21-1 with TRBJ2-4; the table's D call of TRBD2 was not tested on the DNA. The J call may be wrong; the DNA end is better matched by TRBJ2-7. TRBV21-1 is described as a pseudogene. The CDR3 is 19 residues long. CDR3 DNA: TGTGCCAGGGCCCCCCGAGGACTAGCGGGGGGCCTACCTGACTACGAGCAGTACTTC. Translation gives CARAPRGLAGGLPDYEQYF.

V and J are TRBV12-5 and TRBJ2-2; D gene ambiguous. Germline-derived CDR1 and CDR2 are LGHNT and FRNRAP. The CDR3 loop spans 13 amino acids. V lost 0 bases, J lost 5 bases, and 4 bases lay in between. CDR3 in amino acids: CASGLVRTGELFF. The CDR3 DNA follows: TGTGCTAGTGGTTTGGTACGAACCGGGGAGCTGTTTTTT. Complete variable domain (other parts from reference TRBV12-5 and TRBJ2-2): DARVTQTPRHKVTEMGQEVTMRCQPILGHNTVFWYRQTMMQGLELLAYFRNRAPLDDSGMPKDRFSAEMPDATLATLKIQPSEPRDSAVYFCASGLVRTGELFFGEGSRLTVL.

This clonotype was counted many times. The chain uses TRBV28 and TRBJ2-7; maybe TRBD1 (5 bases). The germline V gene has CDR1 MDHEN and CDR2 SYDVKM. V was trimmed by 6 bases and J by 2 bases, leaving 11 bases between them. The CDR3 consists of 13 residues. CDR3 sequence reads: CASRSDITYEQYF. The DNA for the CDR3 is TGTGCCAGCAGGTCGGACATCACCTACGAGCAGTACTTC.

As to this clonotype: At one of its ends the junction is not consistent with the germline gene, which may arise from a read error. The rearrangement links TRBV6-5 to TRBJ1-2; TRBD1 might be the D (5 bases). The CDR3 extends over 14 amino acids. The germline V gene has CDR1 MNHEY and CDR2 SVGAGI. The CDR3 spells CVSRAHGTEYGYTF. CDR3 nucleotide sequence: TGTGTCAGCAGGGCGCACGGGACCGAGTATGGCTACACCTTC.

There are a few counts of this clonotype. The rearrangement links TRBV4-2 to TRBJ2-5; 13 positions match TRBD2. This CDR3 has 15 residues. Germline V gives CDR1 LGHNA, CDR2 YNFKEQ. V gave up 0 bases and J gave up 11 bases; unmatched junction bases: 6. CDR3 DNA sequence: TGTGCCAGCAGCCAAGATAGACTAGCGGGGGGTGAGCAGTACTTC. Residues: CASSQDRLAGGEQYF.

The chain uses TRBV4-1 and TRBJ2-1, with TRBD2 identical over 12 bases. With V trimmed by 0 bases and J by 2 bases, 8 bases remained unmatched. The CDR3 contains 19 residues. The germline V gene has CDR1 MGHRA and CDR2 YSYEKL. The CDR3 sequence: CASSQDPSGGAGAYNEQFF. The CDR3, as DNA: TGCGCCAGCAGCCAAGATCCTAGCGGGGGGGCCGGGGCCTACAATGAGCAGTTCTTC.

This chain links TRBV15 with TRBJ1-5; maybe TRBD1 (5 bases). V shed 5 bases and J shed 0 bases, with 11 bases lying between them. The CDR3 loop spans 15 amino acids. In germline, CDR1 is LNHNV, CDR2 YYDKDF (reference sequence). The CDR3 nucleotides are TGTGCCACCAGCGGGGGACGGGATAGCAATCAGCCCCAGCATTTT. Translating gives CATSGGRDSNQPQHF. Looking up the rest from reference TRBV15 and TRBJ1-5 gives the full variable domain: DAMVIQNPRYQVTQFGKPVTLSCSQTLNHNVMYWYQQKSSQAPKLLFHYYDKDFNNEADTPDNFQSRRPNTSFCFLDIRSPGLGDTAMYLCATSGGRDSNQPQHFGDGTRLSIL.

The V call is TRBV2, the J call TRBJ2-2, with 9 bases matching TRBD1. Germline CDR1 is SNHLY and CDR2 is FYNNEI. This CDR3 spans 16 amino acids. Trimming removed 6 bases from V and 4 bases from J; junction bases left unmatched: 9. The CDR3 DNA reads TGTGCCAGCAGCCCACCTACAGGGGGCGGCACCGGGGAGCTGTTTTTT. Its translation is CASSPPTGGGTGELFF.